This TCR beta chain originates from a study of control samples from healthy donors and cancer patients. Trimming removed 7 bases from V and 6 bases from J, with 3 bases in between. Per the germline V gene, CDR1 is LNHDA and CDR2 is SQIVND (reference sequence). This CDR3 is 10 amino acids long. Sequenced by immunoSEQ multiplex PCR; TCRdb stores in-frame clones only, minus some. The profile covers 120,000 to 150,000 clones, with approximately 93% appearing a single time and roughly 5.7% taken by the ten largest. Input material: blood. V gene TRBV19 combines with J gene TRBJ2-2; D is undetermined. The TCR comes from a man between 18 and 35 years old in good health. The DNA for the CDR3 is TGTGCCAGTAAGGCCGGGGAGCTGTTTTTT. Translated, it gives CASKAGELFF.